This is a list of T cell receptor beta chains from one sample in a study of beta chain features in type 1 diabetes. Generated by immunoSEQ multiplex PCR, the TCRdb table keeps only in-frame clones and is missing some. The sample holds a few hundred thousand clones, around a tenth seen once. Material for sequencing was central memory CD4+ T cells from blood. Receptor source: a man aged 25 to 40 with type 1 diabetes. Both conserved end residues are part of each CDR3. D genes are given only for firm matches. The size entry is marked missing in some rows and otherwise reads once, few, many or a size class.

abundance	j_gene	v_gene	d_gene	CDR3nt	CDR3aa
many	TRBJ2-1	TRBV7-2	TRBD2	TGTGCCAGCAGTTTTGGCCCGTTTGGCGGGGGAGTAACCTACAATGAGCAGTTCTTC	CASSFGPFGGGVTYNEQFF
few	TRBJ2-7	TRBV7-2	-	TGTGCCAGCAGCTTAGAACGGGCAGTTTACTACGAGCAGTACTTC	CASSLERAVYYEQYF
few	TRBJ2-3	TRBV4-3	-	TGCGCCAGCAGTTACAGCGGCCATACCACAGATACGCAGTATTTT	CASSYSGHTTDTQYF
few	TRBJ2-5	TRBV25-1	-	TGTGCCAGCATCCCTACCGGGCACGAAGAGACCCAGTACTTC	CASIPTGHEETQYF
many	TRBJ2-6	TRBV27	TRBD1	TGTGCCAGCAGTTTCCAGGGGGCTGGGGCCAACGTCCTGACTTTC	CASSFQGAGANVLTF
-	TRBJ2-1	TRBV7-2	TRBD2	TGTGCCAGCAGCTTAGGACGTACGGGAGCGGGAGGTTGGCAGTTCTTC	CASSLGRTGAGGWQFF
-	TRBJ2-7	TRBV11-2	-	TGTGCCAGCAGCTTCCCTGCCTCCTACGAGCAGTACTTC	CASSFPASYEQYF
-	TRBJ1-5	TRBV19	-	TGTGCCAGTAGTATGTTGGGGGATCAGCCCCAGCATTTT	CASSMLGDQPQHF
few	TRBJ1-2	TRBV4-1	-	TGCGCCAGCAGCCAAGAAGTGGCGGCGGGCTATGGCTACACCTTC	CASSQEVAAGYGYTF
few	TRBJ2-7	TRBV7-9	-	TGTGCCAGCAGCTTACCCACCGGGACCCTTTTCTTC	CASSLPTGTLFF
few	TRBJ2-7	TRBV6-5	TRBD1	TGTGCCAGCAGTAGACCGGGACAGTCCTACGAGCAGTACTTC	CASSRPGQSYEQYF
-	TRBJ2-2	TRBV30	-	TGTGCCTGGGCCCCGCGGATCGGGGAGCTGTTTTTT	CAWAPRIGELFF
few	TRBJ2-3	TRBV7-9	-	TGTGCCAGCAGCTGGGGGAACACAGATACGCAGTATTTT	CASSWGNTDTQYF
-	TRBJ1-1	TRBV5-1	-	TGCGCCAGCAGAGAAGAAGGGGAAGCTTTCTTT	CASREEGEAFF
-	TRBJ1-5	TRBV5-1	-	TGCGCCAGCAAAGCCGAAAGCGGCAATCAGCCCCAGCATTTT	CASKAESGNQPQHF
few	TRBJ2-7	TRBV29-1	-	TGCAGCGCGACCGGAGGAGCGGGTGGCTCCTACGAGCAGTACTTC	CSATGGAGGSYEQYF
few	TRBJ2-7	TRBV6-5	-	TGTGCCAGCAGGGGGGCGGGACAGCAATACGAGCAGTACTTC	CASRGAGQQYEQYF
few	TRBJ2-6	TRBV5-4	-	TGTGCCAGCAGCTTCATGGACAGCTCTGGGGCCAACGTCCTGACTTTC	CASSFMDSSGANVLTF
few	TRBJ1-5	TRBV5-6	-	TGTGCCAGCAGCTTGCGCGGGGGGCCCCAGCATTTT	CASSLRGGPQHF
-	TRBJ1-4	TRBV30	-	TGTGCCTGGAGTGTATATAGGCTGACTAATGAAAAACTGTTTTTT	CAWSVYRLTNEKLFF
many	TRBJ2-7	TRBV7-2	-	TGTGCCAGCAGCTCCTATGGGGAGCAGTACTTC	CASSSYGEQYF
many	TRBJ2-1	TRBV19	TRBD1	TGTGCCAGCGCAAGGGACAGGGAGGTCAATGAGCAGTTCTTC	CASARDREVNEQFF
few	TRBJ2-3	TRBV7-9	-	TGTGCCAGCAGCCAAGGCCCAATTAGCACAGATACGCAGTATTTT	CASSQGPISTDTQYF
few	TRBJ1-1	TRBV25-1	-	TGTGCCAGCAGTGAATGGGGGAAGGGCACTGAAGCTTTCTTT	CASSEWGKGTEAFF
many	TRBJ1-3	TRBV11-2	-	TGTGCCAGCAGCCCACTAACAGGGAACGGAAACACCATATATTTT	CASSPLTGNGNTIYF
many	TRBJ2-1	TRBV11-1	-	TGTGCCAGCAGCTTAGACGTCCGGGAGGAGCAGTTCTTC	CASSLDVREEQFF
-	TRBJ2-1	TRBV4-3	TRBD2	TGCGCCAGCAGCCAAGAGATGGGGGGGGAGTCGCAGTTCTTC	CASSQEMGGESQFF
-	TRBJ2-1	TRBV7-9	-	TGTGCCAGCAGCTCAGTCGGGGAGGAACTGAATAGTGAGCAGTTCTTC	CASSSVGEELNSEQFF
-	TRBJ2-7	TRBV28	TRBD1	TGTGCCAGCAGCTTAAGACCTACAGGGGGTAGGTACGAGCAGTACTTC	CASSLRPTGGRYEQYF
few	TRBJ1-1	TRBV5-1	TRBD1	TGCGCCAGCAGCTTGAGTGTGACAGGGGGCTCTGAAGCTTTCTTT	CASSLSVTGGSEAFF
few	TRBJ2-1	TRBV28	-	TGTGCCAGCAGTTTGCCCGGGGCCACTGAGCAGTTCTTC	CASSLPGATEQFF
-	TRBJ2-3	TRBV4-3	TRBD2	TGCGCCAGCAGCCAAGACAGTGGCGGGAGTGTAATCACAGATACGCAGTATTTT	CASSQDSGGSVITDTQYF
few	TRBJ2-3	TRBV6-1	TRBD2	TGTGCCAGCTGCCAGCGGGGAGATACGCAGTATTTT	CASCQRGDTQYF
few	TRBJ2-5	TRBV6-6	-	TGTGCCAGCAGTGTTAACTTCCAAGAGACCCAGTACTTC	CASSVNFQETQYF
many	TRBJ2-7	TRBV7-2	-	TGTGCCAGCAGCCCAAGGACAGCCTTACTCTCCTACGAGCAGTACTTC	CASSPRTALLSYEQYF
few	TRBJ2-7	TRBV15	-	TGTGCCACCAGCAGAGATATCACTAGCTACGGGTCGTACGAGCAGTACTTC	CATSRDITSYGSYEQYF
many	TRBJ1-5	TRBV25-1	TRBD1	TGTGCCAGCAGTGAAACAGGACAGGGGGTCTGGAATCAGCCCCAGCATTTT	CASSETGQGVWNQPQHF
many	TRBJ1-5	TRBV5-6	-	TGTGCCAGCAGCTTGGGGGGGCCCAATCAGCCCCAGCATTTT	CASSLGGPNQPQHF
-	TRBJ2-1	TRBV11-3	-	TGTGCCAGCAGCTTAAATCGCGACAATGAGCAGTTCTTC	CASSLNRDNEQFF
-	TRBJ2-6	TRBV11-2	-	TGTGCCAGCAGCTTAGCCTCGGATTTGTCCAACGTCCTGACTTTC	CASSLASDLSNVLTF
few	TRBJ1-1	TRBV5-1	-	TGCGCCAGCAGCTTTGGGATGAACACTGAAGCTTTCTTT	CASSFGMNTEAFF
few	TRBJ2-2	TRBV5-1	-	TGCGCCAGCAGCTCGGGACTTTTGAACACCGGGGAGCTGTTTTTT	CASSSGLLNTGELFF
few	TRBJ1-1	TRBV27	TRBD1	TGTGCCAGCAGTCGAGACAGGGGGCGTACTGAAGCTTTCTTT	CASSRDRGRTEAFF
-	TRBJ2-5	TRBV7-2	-	TGTGCCAGCAGCTTAAGGCCACGGGAGACCCAGTACTTC	CASSLRPRETQYF
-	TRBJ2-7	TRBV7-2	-	TGTGCCAGCAGCTTCGACAGGCTGAACGAGCAGTACTTC	CASSFDRLNEQYF
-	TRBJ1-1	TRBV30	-	TGTGCCTGGAGTGATCTCTACAGAGTGGGGACTGAAGCTTTCTTT	CAWSDLYRVGTEAFF
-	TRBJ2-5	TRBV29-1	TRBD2	TGCAGCGTTTCTTTGACTAGCGGCTTCGAGTCGCAGTACTTC	CSVSLTSGFESQYF
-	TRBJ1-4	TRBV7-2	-	TGTGCCAGCAGCTTGGCCCAGGGAGGGAAACTGTTTTTT	CASSLAQGGKLFF
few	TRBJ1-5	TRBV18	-	TGTGCCAGCTCACCGACGAGGGGAGATCAGCCCCAGCATTTT	CASSPTRGDQPQHF
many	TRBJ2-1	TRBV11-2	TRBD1	TGTGCCAGCAGCCCGACGGTAGGGACAGGCTACAATGAGCAGTTCTTC	CASSPTVGTGYNEQFF
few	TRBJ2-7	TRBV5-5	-	TGTGCCAGCAGCCCCAGAGGGAGCTCCTACGAGCAGTACTTC	CASSPRGSSYEQYF